This passage covers 16 T cell receptor beta chains from one sample sequenced in a study of molecular identifiers for immune sequencing clone quantification. MiXCR was run by TCRdb on the PCR reads, yielding one entry per CDR3 protein. The sample holds about 630,000 distinct CDR3 sequences, approximately 24% seen once. Material: naive CD8+ T cells from blood, with Jurkat cell RNA spiked in. Noted subset: FACS-sorted CD8+CD4-CCR7+CD45RA+ naive T cells. The receptors here all came from a human donor in good health. Some libraries in this study had Jurkat cell RNA spiked in.

This clonotype was detected ten times or more. The chain uses TRBV29-1 and TRBJ2-6; D remains ambiguous. The CDR3 spans 16 residues. The germline CDR1 and CDR2 sequences are SQVTM and ANQGSEA. V shed 1 base and J shed 4 bases, with 14 bases lying between them. The DNA for the CDR3 is TGCAGCGTTGAAGCACCCCCGCCGGCCGGGGCCAACGTCCTGACTTTC. This sequence encodes CSVEAPPPAGANVLTF.

The chain is built from TRBV27 and TRBJ1-6; unclear D gene. V lost 5 bases to trimming and J lost 11 bases, with 16 bases between them. Germline assignment: CDR1 MNHEY and CDR2 SMNVEV (reference sequence). The CDR3 is made up of 14 amino acids. This CDR3 reads CASSPPDSYAPLHF. Written as DNA, the CDR3 is TGTGCCAGCAGTCCCCCGGACTCGTATGCACCCCTCCACTTT.

This clonotype has only one observation. This may stem from a read error, because a much larger clone lies one nucleotide away. The chain is built from TRBV4-3 and TRBJ1-4; D is ambiguous. Deletions cut 2 bases from V and 5 bases from J, with 12 bases between. CDR1 LGHNA and CDR2 YSLEER come from the germline V gene. The CDR3 consists of 15 residues. CDR3 bases: TGCGCCAGCAGCCAAAAGGACGGGAGAAATGAAAAACTGTTTTTT. Amino acids: CASSQKDGRNEKLFF.

In its sample, this clonotype was seen many times. The CDR3 DNA is TGTGCCAGCAGGTCCCCCTTGGGGTACAATGAGCAGTTCTTC. Protein sequence: CASRSPLGYNEQFF. The chain has TRBV11-2 and TRBJ2-1; no firm D call. Per the germline V gene, CDR1 is SGHAT and CDR2 is FQNNGV. The CDR3 covers 14 residues. Deletions cut 6 bases from V and 4 bases from J, with 13 bases between.

In its sample, this clonotype was seen a few times. V and J are TRBV20-1 and TRBJ2-7; D gene uncertain. The V end lost 1 base, the J end lost 3 bases, and 13 bases lay between the germline ends. The CDR3 spans 14 residues. Germline CDR1 is DFQATT and CDR2 is SNEGSKA (reference sequence). As DNA, the CDR3 is TGCAGTGCTAGAGTTATGAGACAAGGCTACGAGCAGTACTTC. It codes for CSARVMRQGYEQYF.

Of note for this clonotype: It may be a read error: a sequence one base away is much more abundant. The rearrangement uses TRBV4-3 and TRBJ1-1; D call uncertain. The germline V gene has CDR1 LGHNA and CDR2 YSLEER. The CDR3 is 15 amino acids. In nucleotides, the CDR3 is TGCGCCAGCAGCCCCCCAGGTTTGGGAGCCACTGAAGCTTTATTT. The encoded protein is CASSPPGLGATEALF.

Comments on this clonotype: This clone may be a read error of a much larger clone one base away. The rearrangement uses TRBV5-6 and TRBJ2-5; D might be TRBD2 (5 bases). There are 15 residues in the CDR3. The germline gives CDR1 SGHDT, CDR2 YYEEEE. The DNA of the CDR3 is TGTGCCAGCAGCTTGGCGGCTAGCCTCCGAGAGACCCGGTACTTC. It is translated as CASSLAASLRETRYF.

This clonotype was counted a few times. This sequence joins TRBV12-3 or TRBV12-4 and TRBJ1-1, with unresolved D. There are 12 residues in the CDR3. The germline V and J ends were trimmed by 3 bases and 11 bases, with 13 bases remaining between them. CDR3 in amino acids: CASSFLPLGAFF. CDR3 nucleotides: TGTGCCAGCAGTTTCTTACCTTTGGGTGCTTTCTTT.

The chain recombines TRBV30 with TRBJ1-5; 9 bases are a match to TRBD1. Germline V gene lookup returns CDR1 GTSNPN and CDR2 SVGIG (reference sequence). The CDR3 is 14 residues long. V lost 5 bases and J lost 4; bases outside the gene matches: 6. The CDR3 DNA reads TGTGCCTGGGGTCACGGACAGGGGAATCAGCCCCAGCATTTT. Translated: CAWGHGQGNQPQHF. The variable domain in full, with the rest retrieved from reference TRBV30 and TRBJ1-5, is SQTIHQWPATLVQPVGSPLSLECTVEGTSNPNLYWYRQAAGRGLQLLFYSVGIGQISSEVPQNLSASRPQDRQFILSSKKLLLSDSGFYLCAWGHGQGNQPQHFGDGTRLSIL.

This clonotype has more than one count but fewer than ten. The V gene is TRBV6-2 or TRBV6-3, the J gene TRBJ2-7; D call uncertain. With 2 bases removed from V and 5 bases from J, the gap between germline ends came to 16 bases. Germline-derived CDR1 and CDR2 are MNHEY and SVGEGT. The CDR3 runs to 15 residues. The CDR3 protein is CASSYRFLVSNEQYF. Written as DNA, the CDR3 is TGTGCCAGCAGTTACCGGTTTTTGGTTTCTAACGAGCAGTACTTC.

This clonotype has more than one count but fewer than ten. The rearrangement joins TRBV28 to TRBJ2-7; TRBD2 matches 8 bases. The CDR3 is 14 amino acids. Germline CDR1 reads MDHEN; CDR2 reads SYDVKM. Germline trimming cut 1 base from V and 5 bases from J; bases unmatched to any gene: 4. CDR3 amino acids: CASSLLAGSHEQYF. CDR3 DNA sequence: TGTGCCAGCAGTTTATTAGCGGGAAGCCACGAGCAGTACTTC. The complete variable domain, with remaining parts taken from reference TRBV28 and TRBJ2-7, reads DVKVTQSSRYLVKRTGEKVFLECVQDMDHENMFWYRQDPGLGLRLIYFSYDVKMKEKGDIPEGYSVSREKKERFSLILESASTNQTSMYLCASSLLAGSHEQYFGPGTRLTVT.

This clonotype was counted many times. The V call is TRBV4-1, the J call TRBJ2-5, with no clear D. The V end lost 2 bases, the J end lost 0 bases, and 16 bases lay between the germline ends. Germline CDR1 is MGHRA and CDR2 is YSYEKL. There are 17 residues in the CDR3. The CDR3 reads CASSQQSGIGNQETQYF. The CDR3 coding sequence is TGCGCCAGCAGCCAACAATCTGGTATTGGGAACCAAGAGACCCAGTACTTC.

This clonotype was observed a single time. It may be a read error: a sequence one base away is much more abundant. V gene TRBV5-6 combines with J gene TRBJ2-5; 10 nucleotides match TRBD2. The germline CDR1 and CDR2 sequences are SGHDT and YYEEEE. The CDR3 length is 15 residues. The CDR3 sequence is CDSSFRTSGQETQYF. In DNA form, the CDR3 reads TGTGACAGCAGCTTTCGGACTAGCGGCCAAGAGACCCAGTACTTC.

The V call is TRBV3-1, the J call TRBJ1-1; maybe TRBD1 (5 bases). V lost 3 bases and J lost 6, with 14 bases in between. The germline CDR1 and CDR2 sequences are LGHDT and YNNKEL (reference sequence). This CDR3 region has 14 residues. The CDR3: CASSQFGGDSEAFF. The CDR3 nucleotides read TGTGCCAGCAGCCAGTTTGGGGGGGATTCTGAAGCTTTCTTT. Combining the CDR3 with reference TRBV3-1 and TRBJ1-1 gives the whole variable domain DTAVSQTPKYLVTQMGNDKSIKCEQNLGHDTMYWYKQDSKKFLKIMFSYNNKELIINETVPNRFSPKSPDKAHLNLHINSLELGDSAVYFCASSQFGGDSEAFFGQGTRLTVV.

This chain joins TRBV6-2 or TRBV6-3 and TRBJ1-1; 9 bases are shared with TRBD1. The J segment lost 1 base and the V segment lost 0 bases, leaving 3 bases of the junction unmatched. The CDR3 extends over 16 amino acids. The V gene's germline CDR1 is MNHEY and CDR2 SVGEGT. CDR3 coding DNA: TGTGCCAGCAGTTACTCCCGGGACAGGGCGAACACTGAAGCTTTCTTT. Its translation is CASSYSRDRANTEAFF.

This clonotype was observed a handful of times. The J gene is TRBJ1-5, the V gene TRBV20-1; D call uncertain. V was clipped by 6 bases and J by 6 bases, with 15 bases between them. The CDR3 loop spans 13 amino acids. Germline V lookup: CDR1 DFQATT, CDR2 SNEGSKA (reference sequence). CDR3 residues: CSALDVGLQPQHF. CDR3 coding DNA: TGCAGTGCACTGGACGTCGGACTTCAGCCCCAGCATTTT.